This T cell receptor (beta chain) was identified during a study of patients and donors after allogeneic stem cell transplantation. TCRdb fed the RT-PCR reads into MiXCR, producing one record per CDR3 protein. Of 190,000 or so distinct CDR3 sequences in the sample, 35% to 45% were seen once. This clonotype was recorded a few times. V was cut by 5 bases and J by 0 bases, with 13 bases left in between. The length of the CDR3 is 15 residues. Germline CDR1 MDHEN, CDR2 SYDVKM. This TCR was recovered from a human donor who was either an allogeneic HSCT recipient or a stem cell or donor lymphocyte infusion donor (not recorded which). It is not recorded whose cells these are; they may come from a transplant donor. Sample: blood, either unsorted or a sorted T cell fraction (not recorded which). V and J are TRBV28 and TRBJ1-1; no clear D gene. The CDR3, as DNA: TGTGCCAGCAGTCCCTTTAACGGGGTGAACACTGAAGCTTTCTTT. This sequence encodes CASSPFNGVNTEAFF.